The 14 T cell receptor beta chains in this list originate from one sample, sequenced in a study of T cells in Graves' hyperthyroidism and ophthalmopathy. Authors of the study amplified TCR beta CDR3 regions from RNA transcripts. RT-PCR in the first round (using the HTBI primer set) targeted the TCR CDR3. TCRdb fed the multiplex PCR reads into MiXCR, producing one record per CDR3 protein. The data show under 600,000 distinct CDR3 sequences, 16% seen once. Input material: blood. The receptor source for this set is a woman between 40 and 55 years old with Graves' ophthalmopathy.

This clonotype was counted ten times or more. CDR3: CASSSLPPAAPFTYEQYF. CDR3 sequence (DNA): TGTGCCAGCAGCTCTCTCCCGCCCGCGGCACCTTTCACCTACGAGCAGTACTTC. The rearrangement uses TRBV7-3 and TRBJ2-7; no firm D call. Per the germline V gene, CDR1 is SGHTA and CDR2 is FQGTGA. This CDR3 region has 18 residues. Between the trimmed V and J ends, which lost 4 bases and 2 bases, there was a span of 24 bases. The full variable domain, with the rest looked up from reference TRBV7-3 and TRBJ2-7, is GAGVSQTPSNKVTEKGKYVELRCDPISGHTALYWYRQSLGQGPEFLIYFQGTGAADDSGLPNDRFFAVRPEGSVSTLKIQRTERGDSAVYLCASSSLPPAAPFTYEQYFGPGTRLTVT.

The chain links TRBV7-9 to TRBJ1-1, with D perhaps TRBD1 (5 bases). V was clipped by 6 bases and J by 1 base, with 15 bases between them. The germline CDR1 and CDR2 sequences are SEHNR and FQNEAQ (reference sequence). The CDR3 covers 15 residues. The CDR3 sequence: CASRRPGPQNTEAFF. In nucleotides, the CDR3 is TGTGCCAGCAGACGTCCGGGACCCCAGAACACTGAAGCTTTCTTT.

V is TRBV18 and J is TRBJ1-5; D remains unclear. The CDR3 covers 13 residues. CDR1 is KGHSH, CDR2 LQKENI, per germline. The V and J ends lost 9 bases and 5 bases respectively, with 14 bases between them. The CDR3, as DNA: TGTGCCAGTTCAGGTAGACGGGATCAGCCCCAGCATTTT. Protein product: CASSGRRDQPQHF.

This clonotype was recorded at least ten times. The chain carries TRBV2 and TRBJ2-1; 13 bases fit TRBD2. The CDR3 consists of 15 residues. CDR1 and CDR2 (germline): SNHLY, FYNNEI. J gave up 6 bases and V 6 bases, and 5 bases lay outside the gene matches. The CDR3 nucleotides are TGTGCCAGCAGGCAAGGACTAGCGGGGGTCAATGAGCAGTTCTTC. It yields the protein CASRQGLAGVNEQFF.

This clonotype was seen many times. V is TRBV3-1 and J is TRBJ2-7; D uncertain. Germline CDR1 LGHDT, CDR2 YNNKEL (reference sequence). This CDR3 is 13 amino acids long. V lost 0 bases and J lost 5, with 8 bases in between. CDR3 region: CASSQEGGNEQYF. CDR3 sequence (DNA): TGTGCCAGCAGCCAAGAAGGTGGGAACGAGCAGTACTTC.

Only one count was recorded for this clonotype. The V call is TRBV5-1, the J call TRBJ1-2; D gene ambiguous. V shed 0 bases and J shed 3 bases, with 6 bases lying between them. Germline V gene data show CDR1 as SGHRS and CDR2 as YFSETQ. This CDR3 spans 13 amino acids. CDR3 nucleotide sequence: TGCGCCAGCAGCTTGGATCCCTACTATGGCTACACCTTC. This encodes CASSLDPYYGYTF.

V is TRBV2 and J is TRBJ2-1; D is possibly TRBD1 (5 bases). The CDR3 sequence is 11 residues long. V shed 7 bases and J shed 15 bases, with 16 bases lying between them. Germline V gene data show CDR1 as SNHLY and CDR2 as FYNNEI. This chain's CDR3 is CASKVETVPFF. In DNA form, the CDR3 reads TGTGCCAGCAAGGTGGAGACAGTCCCGTTCTTC.

This clonotype was seen repeatedly, ten times or more. The chain employs TRBV30 and TRBJ2-1; D tentatively reads TRBD1 or TRBD2 (5 bases each). V lost 5 bases and J 0 bases, leaving 11 bases between the germline ends. CDR3 length equals 14 residues. Germline CDR1 is GTSNPN and CDR2 is SVGIG (reference sequence). The CDR3 loop is CAWGGPGSYNEQFF. The CDR3 region has the DNA TGTGCCTGGGGGGGACCGGGCTCCTACAATGAGCAGTTCTTC.

This clonotype appeared many times. The CDR3 nucleotides read TGTGCCAGCAGTTATATGAAGTATGAAAAACTGTTTTTT. Its protein is CASSYMKYEKLFF. The chain employs TRBV6-2 or TRBV6-3 and TRBJ1-4, with D uncertain. The V end lost 3 bases, the J end lost 6 bases, and 8 bases lay between the germline ends. The CDR3 has 13 residues. The germline gives CDR1 MNHEY, CDR2 SVGEGT.

The sample holds one count of this clonotype. The CDR3 region is CASTLPRGSTNVLTF. The CDR3 nucleotides are TGTGCCAGCACCCTTCCTCGCGGATCGACCAACGTCCTGACTTTC. The chain combines TRBV6-1 with TRBJ2-6; D is ambiguous. The CDR3 has 15 amino acids. V lost 7 bases to trimming and J lost 8 bases, with 18 bases between them. Germline V lookup: CDR1 MNHNS, CDR2 SASEGT.

The chain joins TRBV12-3 or TRBV12-4 to TRBJ1-5; 7 bases fit TRBD1. This CDR3 region has 16 residues. After removal of 6 bases from V and 0 bases from J, the junction contained 8 bases not matched to a gene. The CDR3 here is CASSPGQTYSNQPQHF. The CDR3 region has the DNA TGTGCCAGCAGCCCGGGACAGACCTATAGCAATCAGCCCCAGCATTTT.

The genes are TRBV16 and TRBJ1-2, with D maybe TRBD1 (6 bases). The CDR3 contains 14 residues. V gave up 4 bases and J gave up 5 bases, with 14 bases separating them. Germline V gene lookup returns CDR1 KGHSY and CDR2 FQNENV. The CDR3 region has the DNA TGTGCCAGCAGCCCTATGCCCGGACAGTATGGCTACACCTTC. It encodes CASSPMPGQYGYTF.

This clonotype was detected ten times or more. V gene TRBV5-5 combines with J gene TRBJ2-3; tentative D call: TRBD1 (7 bases). CDR1 SGHKS and CDR2 YYEKEE come from the germline V gene (reference sequence). The V end was cut by 3 bases, the J end by 1 base, with 12 bases between. This CDR3 region has 15 residues. The DNA for the CDR3 is TGTGCCAGCAGCTCCATCAGGGGGGGCACAGATACGCAGTATTTT. Translation: CASSSIRGGTDTQYF.

As to this clonotype: A read error may explain this, as a much larger clone is one base away. The J gene is TRBJ2-1, the V gene TRBV11-2; possibly TRBD1 for D (5 bases). Per the germline V gene, CDR1 is SGHAT and CDR2 is FQNNGV. This CDR3 is built from 14 residues. The CDR3 region has the DNA TGTACCAGCAGCTTAGTCCTCAGGGTTGATGAGCAGTTCTTC. Encoded protein: CTSSLVLRVDEQFF.